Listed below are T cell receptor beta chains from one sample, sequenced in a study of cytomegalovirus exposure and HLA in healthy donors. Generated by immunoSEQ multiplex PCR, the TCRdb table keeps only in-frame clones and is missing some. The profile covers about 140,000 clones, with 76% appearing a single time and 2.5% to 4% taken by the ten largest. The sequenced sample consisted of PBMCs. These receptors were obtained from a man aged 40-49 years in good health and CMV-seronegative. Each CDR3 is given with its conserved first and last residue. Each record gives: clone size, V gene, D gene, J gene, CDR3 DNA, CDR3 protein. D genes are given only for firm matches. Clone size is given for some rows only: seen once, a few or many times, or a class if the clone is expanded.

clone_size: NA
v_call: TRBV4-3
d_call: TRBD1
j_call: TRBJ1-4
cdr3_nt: TGCGCCAGCAGCCAACTAGCAGGGGGCGGTGAAAAACTGTTTTTT
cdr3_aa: CASSQLAGGGEKLFF

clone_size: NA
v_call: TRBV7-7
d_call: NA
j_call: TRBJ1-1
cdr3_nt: TGTGCCAGCAGCCCTGGGTTTTTGGGCGACACTGAAGCTTTCTTT
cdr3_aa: CASSPGFLGDTEAFF

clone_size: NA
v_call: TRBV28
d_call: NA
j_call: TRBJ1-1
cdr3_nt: TGTGCCAGCAGTTTCGAGGGTTGGAACACTGAAGCTTTCTTT
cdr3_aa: CASSFEGWNTEAFF

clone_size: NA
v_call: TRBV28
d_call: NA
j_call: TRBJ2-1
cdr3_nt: TGTGCCAGCAGTTTGCAGGGGTCCCATGAGCAGTTCTTC
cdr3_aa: CASSLQGSHEQFF

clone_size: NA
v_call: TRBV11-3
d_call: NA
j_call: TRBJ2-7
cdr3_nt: TGTGCCAGCAGCCCCAGGCGAAGGACAACCTACGAGCAGTACTTC
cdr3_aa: CASSPRRRTTYEQYF

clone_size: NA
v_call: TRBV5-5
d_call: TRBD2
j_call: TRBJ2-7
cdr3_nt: TGTGCCAGCAGCCCGGAGGCGGGGGGGCGCCTCTACGAGCAGTACTTC
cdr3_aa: CASSPEAGGRLYEQYF

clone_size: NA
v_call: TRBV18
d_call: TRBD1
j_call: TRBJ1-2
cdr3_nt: TGTGCCAGCTCACCCCAAGGACAGGGGGCGCTTGGCTACACCTTC
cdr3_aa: CASSPQGQGALGYTF

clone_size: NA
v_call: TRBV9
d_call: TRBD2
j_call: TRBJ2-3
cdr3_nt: TGTGCCAGCAGCGTAGGATCCAGCGGGAGTGTAGTAACAGATACGCAGTATTTT
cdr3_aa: CASSVGSSGSVVTDTQYF

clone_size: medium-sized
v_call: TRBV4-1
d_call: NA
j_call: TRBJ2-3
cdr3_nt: TGCGCCAGCAGCCAAGATGCGGGGCCCGGGACAGATACGCAGTATTTT
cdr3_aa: CASSQDAGPGTDTQYF

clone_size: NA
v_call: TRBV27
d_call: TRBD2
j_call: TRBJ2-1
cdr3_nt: TGTGCCAGCAGTCGCACTAGCGCAAGCTCCTACAATGAGCAGTTCTTC
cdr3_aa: CASSRTSASSYNEQFF

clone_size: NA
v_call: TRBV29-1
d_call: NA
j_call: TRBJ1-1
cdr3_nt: TGCAGCGTGGGGAGGGGGAACACTGAAGCTTTCTTT
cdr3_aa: CSVGRGNTEAFF

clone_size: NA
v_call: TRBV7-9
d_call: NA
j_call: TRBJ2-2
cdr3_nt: TGTGCCAGCAGCCCCCCGGGGGATCGGGCCACCGGGGAGCTGTTTTTT
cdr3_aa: CASSPPGDRATGELFF

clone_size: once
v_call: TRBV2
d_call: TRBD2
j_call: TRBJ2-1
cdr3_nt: TGTGCCAGAGAGGGGACTAGCGGAGACAATGAGCAGTTCTTC
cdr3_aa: CAREGTSGDNEQFF

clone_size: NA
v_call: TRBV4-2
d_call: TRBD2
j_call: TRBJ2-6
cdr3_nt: TGTGCCAGCAGCCCCGGGACTAGCGGGAGTGAGGCCAACGTCCTGACTTTC
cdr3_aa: CASSPGTSGSEANVLTF

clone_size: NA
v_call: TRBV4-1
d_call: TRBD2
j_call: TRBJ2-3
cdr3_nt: TGCGCCAGCAGCCTTCAGAGGCGGGGGGGCCGTCCAATTCCAGATACGCAGTATTTT
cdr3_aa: CASSLQRRGGRPIPDTQYF

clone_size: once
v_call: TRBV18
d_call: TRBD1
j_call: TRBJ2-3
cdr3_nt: TGTGCCAGCTCACCGGGACAGCCATCCACAGATACGCAGTATTTT
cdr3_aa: CASSPGQPSTDTQYF

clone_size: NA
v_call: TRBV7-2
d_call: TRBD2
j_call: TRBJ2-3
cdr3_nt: TGTGCCAGCAGCAAAGGACTAGCGGGGGCAATAGATACGCAGTATTTT
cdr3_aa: CASSKGLAGAIDTQYF

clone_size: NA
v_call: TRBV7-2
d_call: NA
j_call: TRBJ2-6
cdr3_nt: TGTGCCAGCAGACCTGGGACAACCTCCTCTGGGGCCAACGTCCTGACTTTC
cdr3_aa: CASRPGTTSSGANVLTF

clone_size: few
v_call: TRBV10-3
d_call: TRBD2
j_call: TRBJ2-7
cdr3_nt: TGTGCCATCAGTGAGTCGGGACGGGGGGACTCTGGTGGGCAGTACTTC
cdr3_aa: CAISESGRGDSGGQYF

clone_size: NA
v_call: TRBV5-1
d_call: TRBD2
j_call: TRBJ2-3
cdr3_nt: TGCGCCAGCAGCAAAGCGGGGGGGGCAGATACGCAGTATTTT
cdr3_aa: CASSKAGGADTQYF

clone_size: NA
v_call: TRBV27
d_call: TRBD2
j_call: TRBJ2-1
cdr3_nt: TGTGCCAGCAGTCACGGACTAGCGGGAAACTACAATGAGCAGTTCTTC
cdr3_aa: CASSHGLAGNYNEQFF

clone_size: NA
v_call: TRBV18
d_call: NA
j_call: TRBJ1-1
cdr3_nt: TGTGCCAGCTCAGGAGGGTTGATGAACACTGAAGCTTTCTTT
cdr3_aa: CASSGGLMNTEAFF